This is a list of T cell receptor beta chains from one sample in a study of identical twins. TCRdb analysed the 5' RACE reads with MiXCR anew, one entry per CDR3 protein. The profile covers around 570,000 distinct CDR3 sequences, with 9.5% to 10% appearing a single time and roughly 3% taken by the ten largest. This same sample was also taken into another study, of yellow fever vaccine responses in identical twins.

The specimen sequenced was PBMCs. The receptors originated from a young woman in good health. Each CDR3 is given with its conserved first and last residue. D genes are given only for firm matches. Expanded clones get a size class; other rows say once, few or many, or leave the size out.

>TRBV30|.|TRBD1|TRBJ2-7
TGTGCCGCCTTTAACTGGGACAGGGGATTCTACGAGCAGTACTTC
CAAFNWDRGFYEQYF
>TRBV14|many|TRBD2|TRBJ2-1
TGTGCCAGCAGCCAAGATAGGCTAGCGGGCAATGAGCAGTTCTTC
CASSQDRLAGNEQFF
>TRBV12-3/TRBV12-4|many|.|TRBJ2-2
TGTGCCAGCAGTCCCCCCGGGACTTTCCCCGGGGAGCTGTTTTTT
CASSPPGTFPGELFF
>TRBV6-1|.|TRBD1|TRBJ2-7
TGTGCCAGCAGTAGAACCGGGACAGGCTCCTACGAGCAGTACTTC
CASSRTGTGSYEQYF
>TRBV9|few|TRBD1|TRBJ1-3
TGTGCCAGCAGCGTAGGACAGGGCGGAAACACCATATATTTT
CASSVGQGGNTIYF
>TRBV6-1|many|TRBD1|TRBJ2-1
TGTGCCAGCTATGGACAGGGCTCCTACAATGAGCAGTTCTTC
CASYGQGSYNEQFF
>TRBV12-3/TRBV12-4|.|.|TRBJ2-7
TGTGCCAGCAGCTTAGGGAAAATAACGAGCGCCCAGTACTTC
CASSLGKITSAQYF
>TRBV29-1|many|TRBD1|TRBJ2-1
TGCAGCGTTGAGAGGGACAGGGACTACAATGAGCAGTTCTTC
CSVERDRDYNEQFF
>TRBV3-1|.|TRBD2|TRBJ2-1
TGTGCCAGCAGCCTCGGACTAGCGGGAGAGTATGAGCAGTTCTTC
CASSLGLAGEYEQFF
>TRBV12-3/TRBV12-4|few|TRBD1|TRBJ2-7
TGTGCCAGCAGTTTGTCGGACAGGGGGAGGCTCTTC
CASSLSDRGRLF
>TRBV25-1|few|.|TRBJ2-2
TGTGCCAGCAGTACAGGGTTTGGGCTGTTTTTT
CASSTGFGLFF
>TRBV4-3|few|.|TRBJ2-3
TGCGCCAGCAGCCAAGATAGGCAGGCAGATACGCAGTATTTT
CASSQDRQADTQYF
>TRBV19|few|TRBD2|TRBJ2-3
TGTGCCACTACGACTAGCGGGACCACAGATACGCAGTATTTT
CATTTSGTTDTQYF
>TRBV20-1|many|TRBD2|TRBJ2-5
TGCAGTGCTAGAGATATCAGCGGGAGGGCCCTAGAGACCCAGTACTTC
CSARDISGRALETQYF
>TRBV5-1|.|TRBD1|TRBJ2-1
TGCGCCAGCAGCTTGCCTACAGGGGGTAATGAGCAGTTCTTC
CASSLPTGGNEQFF
>TRBV28|few|.|TRBJ1-6
TGTGCCAGCAGTGATAATTCACCCCTCCACTTT
CASSDNSPLHF
>TRBV20-1|few|TRBD2|TRBJ2-5
TGCAAGGCTTTCCTAGCGGAACAAGAGACCCAGTACTTC
CKAFLAEQETQYF
>TRBV12-3/TRBV12-4|many|.|TRBJ1-3
TGTGCCAGCAGTTTGCGGGGAAACACCATATATTTT
CASSLRGNTIYF
>TRBV5-1|few|TRBD1|TRBJ1-3
TGCGCCAGCAGCTGGGCCCGGGACAGTTCCTCTGGAAACACCATATATTTT
CASSWARDSSSGNTIYF
>TRBV27|many|TRBD1|TRBJ2-7
TGTGCCAGCAGTTTACCGGGACAGGTCATCAGGTTC
CASSLPGQVIRF
>TRBV30|many|.|TRBJ2-3
TGTGCCTGGAGTGTAAGCACAGATACGCAGTATTTT
CAWSVSTDTQYF
>TRBV15|few|.|TRBJ2-3
TGTGCCACCAGCAGAGTCGAGGGTCGGCACACAGATACGCAGTATTTT
CATSRVEGRHTDTQYF
>TRBV12-3/TRBV12-4|few|.|TRBJ2-4
TGTGCCAGCAGCAAAGGGGCAGCCCAGGGCATTCAGTACTTC
CASSKGAAQGIQYF
>TRBV7-9|.|.|TRBJ1-2
TGTGCCAGCAGCTTGGAAACTCACAGGGTCGGCTACACCTTC
CASSLETHRVGYTF
>TRBV3-1|few|.|TRBJ1-6
TGTGCCAGTGGGACCTCGGACTCCTTTTGGAATTCACCCCTCCACTTT
CASGTSDSFWNSPLHF
>TRBV29-1|few|.|TRBJ1-1
TGCAGCGCCCTCCCGGCGACGGGGAACACTGAAGCTTTCTTT
CSALPATGNTEAFF
>TRBV24-1|.|TRBD2|TRBJ2-3
TGTGCCACCAGGCAGGGAGGGACAGATACGCAGTATTTT
CATRQGGTDTQYF
>TRBV9|few|TRBD2|TRBJ2-1
TGTGCCAGCAGCGTAGCACTAGCGGGCTACAATGAGCAGTTCTTC
CASSVALAGYNEQFF
>TRBV24-1|.|TRBD1|TRBJ1-2
TGTGCCACCAGTGATAGACCCGGGACAGCAAGATATAACTATGGCTACACCTTC
CATSDRPGTARYNYGYTF
>TRBV3-1|few|TRBD2|TRBJ2-7
TGTGCCAGCAGCCGAAGCGGGGGGATGGTCGAGCAGTACTTC
CASSRSGGMVEQYF
>TRBV5-1|.|TRBD1|TRBJ2-7
TGCGCCAGCAGCTCGTACAGGGGATATTCGGAGCAGTACTTC
CASSSYRGYSEQYF
>TRBV4-3|.|.|TRBJ2-7
TGCGCCAGCAGCCTGAAGGAGGGAGACGAGCAGTACTTC
CASSLKEGDEQYF
>TRBV6-5|few|.|TRBJ2-3
TGTGCCAGCGGTAACACAGATACGCAGTATTTT
CASGNTDTQYF
>TRBV9|few|TRBD1|TRBJ2-3
TGTGCCAGCAGCGTAGTGGGGACAGGGAAAACAGATACGCAGTATTTT
CASSVVGTGKTDTQYF
>TRBV5-1|few|.|TRBJ2-6
TGCGCCAGCAGTCTGGACGGGGCGACTGGGGCCAACGTCCTGACTTTC
CASSLDGATGANVLTF
>TRBV28|many|TRBD1|TRBJ2-7
TGTGCCAGCAGTAACAGACAGGGCCGGTCTCGTCACGAGCAGTACTTC
CASSNRQGRSRHEQYF
>TRBV2|.|.|TRBJ2-5
TGTGCCAGCAGTGAGCCGGGGCACCAAGAGACCCAGTACTTC
CASSEPGHQETQYF